This T cell receptor (beta chain) was profiled in a study of T-cell reconstitution after alpha-beta-depleted transplantation in children. Study results and caveats: Fresh T-cell production supplied most of the T-cell counts and diversity seen one year after transplant.

Germline CDR1 reads MDHEN; CDR2 reads SYDVKM. The junction had 23 bases not matched to a gene; V was cut back by 4 bases and J by 0 bases. The CDR3 is 21 amino acids. A remark on this clonotype: Its target is not known.

Unique molecular identifiers featured in how the TCRbeta library was prepared. TCRdb reprocessed the PCR reads via MiXCR and lists one record per CDR3 protein. The sample carries fewer than 550,000 distinct CDR3 sequences, 8% to 11% recorded once. The chain joins TRBV28 to TRBJ2-7; 8 bases agree with TRBD2. This receptor was taken from a child aged 2 to 15 with inherited bone marrow failure, due to receive a stem cell transplant. The sample here was PBMCs, taken before TCRalphabeta/CD19-depleted stem cell transplant. CDR3 sequence reads: CASSSLLGGAGGSHSSYEQYF. The CDR3 DNA reads TGTGCCAGCAGTTCATTATTGGGGGGCGCGGGGGGCAGCCACTCCTCCTACGAGCAGTACTTC.